This entry lists 18 T cell receptor beta chains sequenced from one sample in a study of blood T cell repertoires in COVID-19. Here immunoSEQ multiplex PCR was the method, and the copy in TCRdb shows in-frame clones only, minus some. The data show around 150,000 clones, with over 80% seen just once and roughly 6.4% held by the top ten. Sample: PBMCs or T cells enriched from blood (not recorded which). The receptors stem from a woman aged 35 to 49 who had recovered from COVID-19.

V usage is TRBV7-3 and J usage is TRBJ2-7; D gene unclear. Germline V lookup: CDR1 SGHTA, CDR2 FQGTGA. Trimming cost V 2 bases and J 3 bases, with 8 bases left between them. The CDR3 contains 13 residues. The CDR3 DNA reads as TGTGCCAGCAGCTTAGAGCCGGGCTACGAGCAGTACTTC. It specifies CASSLEPGYEQYF.

The chain links TRBV5-1 to TRBJ1-5; 9 bases match TRBD1. The junction had 2 bases not matched to a gene; V was cut back by 0 bases and J by 4 bases. CDR1 and CDR2 from the germline V gene are SGHRS and YFSETQ. This CDR3 has 15 amino acids. The DNA of the CDR3 is TGCGCCAGCAGCTTGGAGACAGGGGGTAATCAGCCCCAGCATTTT. Residues: CASSLETGGNQPQHF.

This chain uses TRBV7-8 with TRBJ1-6, with a tentative D call TRBD1 (6 bases). V was shortened by 8 bases and J by 10 bases, with 15 bases between the two germline ends. The CDR3 covers 13 residues. Germline assignment: CDR1 SGHVS and CDR2 FQNEAQ. The CDR3, as DNA: TGTGCCAGCCGCCCAGGGGCGGTCTCACCCCTCCACTTT. It translates to CASRPGAVSPLHF.

This chain uses TRBV9 with TRBJ2-2, with 7 bases aligning to TRBD2. V lost 0 bases and J lost 1; bases outside the gene matches: 6. Germline V gives CDR1 SGDLS, CDR2 YYNGEE. This CDR3 comprises 17 residues. The CDR3 sequence: CASSVAGSGLNTGELFF. The CDR3 nucleotides read TGTGCCAGCAGCGTAGCTGGTAGCGGGCTGAACACCGGGGAGCTGTTTTTT.

The chain uses TRBV5-4 and TRBJ2-1; D is undetermined. Trimming removed 5 bases at V and 6 bases at J, with 6 bases between. Germline V lookup: CDR1 SGHNT, CDR2 YYREEE (reference sequence). CDR3 length equals 11 residues. The CDR3 region has the DNA TGTGCCAGCAGTAGATTCAATGAGCAGTTCTTC. Its protein is CASSRFNEQFF.

This rearrangement joins TRBV6-1 to TRBJ2-3; D possibly corresponds to TRBD2 (5 bases). The CDR3 loop spans 17 amino acids. CDR1 and CDR2 from the germline V gene are MNHNS and SASEGT. Between the trimmed V and J ends, which lost 3 bases and 4 bases, there was a span of 20 bases. The CDR3 sequence is CASSDAPFGLTADTQYF. In DNA form, the CDR3 reads TGTGCCAGCAGTGATGCTCCCTTTGGACTTACGGCAGATACGCAGTATTTT.

The gene calls are TRBV5-8 and TRBJ1-5, with a possible D match to TRBD1 (5 bases). V lost 1 base to trimming and J lost 6 bases, with 14 bases between them. Germline lookup yields CDR1 SGHTS and CDR2 YDEGEE. The CDR3 spans 15 residues. The CDR3 region has the DNA TGTGCCAGCAGCTTGTACGGGGGAGACGGTCAGCCCCAGCATTTT. Amino acid sequence: CASSLYGGDGQPQHF.

The genes are TRBV9 and TRBJ1-3; D is uncertain. Germline assignment: CDR1 SGDLS and CDR2 YYNGEE. The CDR3 sequence is 13 residues long. The V end lost 5 bases, the J end lost 4 bases, and 10 bases lay between the germline ends. In DNA form, the CDR3 reads TGTGCCAGCAGTCGAACTCCCGGAAACACCATATATTTT. Residues: CASSRTPGNTIYF.

A few counts support this clone. CDR3: CASSASGGRYQETQYF. The CDR3 region has the DNA TGTGCCAGCAGTGCATCGGGCGGGAGGTATCAAGAGACCCAGTACTTC. The rearrangement joins TRBV6-1 to TRBJ2-5, with 8 nucleotides matching TRBD2. This CDR3 region has 16 residues. In germline, CDR1 is MNHNS, CDR2 SASEGT. V shed 4 bases and J 2 bases; nucleotides not matched to a gene: 9.

A few counts support this clone. This chain connects TRBV5-5 to TRBJ2-4, with 13 bases aligning to TRBD2. CDR1 and CDR2 (germline): SGHKS, YYEKEE (reference sequence). The ends lost 3 bases at V and 8 bases at J; junction bases unmatched: 8. CDR3 length equals 16 residues. This CDR3 reads CASSSSGTSGIDIQYF. The CDR3, as DNA: TGTGCCAGCAGCTCATCCGGGACTAGCGGGATTGACATTCAGTACTTC.

This chain links TRBV5-4 with TRBJ2-3; a possible D gene is TRBD2 (6 bases). V lost 1 base to trimming and J lost 0 bases, with 9 bases between them. Germline V gives CDR1 SGHNT, CDR2 YYREEE (reference sequence). The CDR3 consists of 15 residues. CDR3 sequence: CASSLWGGSTDTQYF. The DNA for the CDR3 is TGTGCCAGCAGCTTGTGGGGAGGTAGCACAGATACGCAGTATTTT.

The chain couples TRBV4-1 to TRBJ1-1; 10 bases map to TRBD1. Germline assignment: CDR1 MGHRA and CDR2 YSYEKL. The CDR3 contains 15 residues. The V segment lost 3 bases and the J segment 4 bases; nucleotides outside the gene matches: 5. The chain's CDR3 is CASSQYDRGLTEAFF. In nucleotides, the CDR3 is TGCGCCAGCAGCCAGTATGACAGGGGGCTCACTGAAGCTTTCTTT.

The rearrangement joins TRBV4-1 to TRBJ2-1, with 14 bases matching TRBD2. The V segment lost 4 bases and the J segment 7 bases; nucleotides outside the gene matches: 6. The germline CDR1 and CDR2 sequences are MGHRA and YSYEKL. The CDR3 has 16 amino acids. The CDR3 bases are TGCGCCAGCAGCCTGGGACTAGCGGGGGATATGAATGAGCAGTTCTTC. Amino acids: CASSLGLAGDMNEQFF.

This clone was picked up a small number of times. The J gene is TRBJ2-2, the V gene TRBV6-2 or TRBV6-3; TRBD2 is a possible D gene (7 bases). The CDR3 is 17 amino acids. Germline V CDR1 and CDR2: MNHEY, SVGEGT. V was trimmed by 2 bases and J by 2 bases, leaving 15 bases between them. The CDR3 reads CASSYLQRDINTGELFF. The CDR3 region has the DNA TGTGCCAGCAGTTACCTCCAGCGGGACATTAACACCGGGGAGCTGTTTTTT.

The chain employs TRBV5-1 and TRBJ2-5, with D possibly matching TRBD1 (6 bases). CDR3 size: 12 residues. Germline values: CDR1 SGHRS, CDR2 YFSETQ. Trimming removed 4 bases at V and 5 bases at J, with 9 bases between. CDR3 in DNA: TGCGCCAGCAGCCCCCAGGGGGAGACCCAGTACTTC. Its translation is CASSPQGETQYF.

As concerns this clone: Mismatch with germline at one junction end may stem from a read error. This chain links TRBV27 with TRBJ1-1; D is unresolved. Germline CDR1 is MNHEY and CDR2 is SMNVEV (reference sequence). The CDR3 consists of 13 residues. The CDR3 DNA is TGTGCCAGCAGTTTATCAAGAGAGGGAACTGCACTCTTT. Its protein product is CASSLSREGTALF.

The gene calls are TRBV4-2 and TRBJ1-3; D gene unclear. The CDR3 sequence is 16 residues long. The V gene lost 0 bases and the J gene lost 0 bases, with 9 bases spanning the gap. The V gene's germline CDR1 is LGHNA and CDR2 YNFKEQ. The CDR3 region has the DNA TGTGCCAGCAGCCAAGATTCGACTCACTCTGGAAACACCATATATTTT. The encoded protein is CASSQDSTHSGNTIYF.

The chain has TRBV5-1 and TRBJ2-1; TRBD2 might be the D (5 bases). The CDR3 spans 17 residues. Germline assignment: CDR1 SGHRS and CDR2 YFSETQ. Trimming stripped 5 bases from V and 0 bases from J, with 18 bases between. For the CDR3, the DNA is TGCGCCAGCAGACCCGAACTAGAACTTAGCTCCTACAATGAGCAGTTCTTC. Translation: CASRPELELSSYNEQFF.